A selection of T cell receptor beta chains follows, all from one sample in a study of T cell responses to AZD1222 COVID-19 vaccine. Here immunoSEQ multiplex PCR was the method, and the copy in TCRdb shows in-frame clones only, minus some. The sample records approximately 150,000 clones, roughly 89% being singletons. Material: peripheral blood, obtained 28 days after the second AZD1222 dose. The receptors were sampled from an adult who received the AZD1222 COVID-19 vaccine. Both conserved end residues are trimmed from each CDR3. The order of the fields is V gene, CDR3 length, CDR3 protein.

V gene: TRBV30; CDR3 length: 12; CDR3 protein: AWRPTGYKSTQY
V gene: TRBV19; CDR3 length: 12; CDR3 protein: ASRSGQTLDTIY
V gene: TRBV7-8; CDR3 length: 15; CDR3 protein: ASSLRLAGTLSYEQY
V gene: TRBV4-3; CDR3 length: 17; CDR3 protein: ASSQESPLAGGFYNEQF
V gene: TRBV28; CDR3 length: 12; CDR3 protein: ASIGPGEYEKLF
V gene: TRBV25-1; CDR3 length: 13; CDR3 protein: ASSTHAGTIDGYT
V gene: TRBV13; CDR3 length: 15; CDR3 protein: ASRPPGPPLGRTEAF
V gene: TRBV12-3/TRBV12-4; CDR3 length: 10; CDR3 protein: ASSLDRTGAF
V gene: TRBV7-3; CDR3 length: 12; CDR3 protein: ASSLSSGNTEAF
V gene: TRBV7-3; CDR3 length: 13; CDR3 protein: ASSLGVAFDDEQF
V gene: TRBV12-3/TRBV12-4; CDR3 length: 11; CDR3 protein: ASSFRRGEGYT
V gene: TRBV28; CDR3 length: 12; CDR3 protein: ASRQGAPAYGYT
V gene: TRBV5-6; CDR3 length: 12; CDR3 protein: ASSPRDSYSPLH
V gene: TRBV5-1; CDR3 length: 16; CDR3 protein: ASSLVSFGAGGDQTQY
V gene: TRBV5-1; CDR3 length: 15; CDR3 protein: ASSEGDSSGPGETQY
V gene: TRBV7-9; CDR3 length: 13; CDR3 protein: ASSLGREPDNEQF
V gene: TRBV27; CDR3 length: 12; CDR3 protein: ASSPNYANTEAF
V gene: TRBV12-1; CDR3 length: 14; CDR3 protein: ASSLRLAESYNEQF
V gene: TRBV5-4; CDR3 length: 10; CDR3 protein: ASSQPDTEAF
V gene: TRBV2; CDR3 length: 13; CDR3 protein: ASSAEGNSGNTIY
V gene: TRBV6-2/TRBV6-3; CDR3 length: 15; CDR3 protein: ASSFPPYEGLPGEQY
V gene: TRBV5-5; CDR3 length: 15; CDR3 protein: ASTSDRGRSSGNTIY
V gene: TRBV19; CDR3 length: 12; CDR3 protein: ASNPGTGETEAF
V gene: TRBV4-2; CDR3 length: 15; CDR3 protein: ASSQDRDYLGDNEQF
V gene: TRBV7-9; CDR3 length: 12; CDR3 protein: ASSFLREGSPLH
V gene: TRBV9; CDR3 length: 12; CDR3 protein: ASSVGPGGTEAF
V gene: TRBV7-2; CDR3 length: 11; CDR3 protein: ASSSPQSGELF
V gene: TRBV5-6; CDR3 length: 14; CDR3 protein: ASSSGRTSGYYEQY
V gene: TRBV7-9; CDR3 length: 12; CDR3 protein: ASSHSGANTEAF
V gene: TRBV24-1; CDR3 length: 11; CDR3 protein: ATREGNDGELF
V gene: TRBV27; CDR3 length: 13; CDR3 protein: ASSLVGHPNYGYT
V gene: TRBV6-2/TRBV6-3; CDR3 length: 18; CDR3 protein: ASSYSGLAGDPSTSGELF